This T cell receptor beta chain was sequenced during a study of T cell repertoires in cytomegalovirus infection. This clonotype was found many times. The CDR3 is 16 amino acids. Trimming removed 4 bases from V and 4 bases from J, with 18 bases in between. Germline loops: CDR1 SGHDT, CDR2 YYEEEE. Using its own MiXCR run on the reads, TCRdb lists one record per CDR3 protein. Of 490,000 or so distinct CDR3 sequences listed, about 11% are singletons. The receptor was isolated from a human donor in good health (CMV status not recorded). Some clones in this sample may be carry-over from other donors' samples. The chain combines TRBV5-6 with TRBJ2-1; D is possibly TRBD2 (6 bases). The sequencing sample was made of PBMCs. The CDR3: CASSLEGPLPYNEQFF. As DNA, the CDR3 is TGTGCCAGCAGCCTGGAGGGCCCCCTTCCTTACAATGAGCAGTTCTTC.